This T cell receptor beta chain was found in a study of CD8 T cells in Susac syndrome. Roughly 0.45 to 1 ug RNA was reverse transcribed with random hexamers. TCRdb reprocessed the immunoSEQ multiplex PCR reads with MiXCR, giving one entry per CDR3 protein. The data contain under 200,000 distinct CDR3 sequences, approximately 94% of them seen just once; the ten biggest clones take up around 0.11%. Unmatched junction bases numbered 3, after V lost 6 bases and J lost 1 base. This CDR3 is built from 14 residues. Looked up from germline, CDR1 is MNHEY and CDR2 is SVGAGI. This chain uses TRBV6-5 with TRBJ2-3; 8 nucleotides align to TRBD2. This sequence originates from a human donor with Susac syndrome. What was sequenced was CD4+ T cells from PBMCs. DNA for the CDR3: TGTGCCAGCAGCATTAGCGGGGGCACAGATACGCAGTATTTT. Translated: CASSISGGTDTQYF.